The 2 T cell receptor beta chains presented below share a single source sample, sequenced in a study of T cell repertoires in cytomegalovirus infection. Antigens of these TCRs are unknown. TCRdb ran MiXCR on the reads and lists one entry per CDR3 protein. Altogether around 710,000 distinct CDR3 sequences are present, 25% to 35% being singletons, with the ten largest covering around 13%. The sequencing used cultured CD8+ T cells from PBMCs, collected from culture after CMV antigen stimulation. These receptors all come from a human donor in good health (CMV status not recorded). Some clones in this sample may be carry-over from other donors' samples.

The chain couples TRBV7-8 to TRBJ2-3; TRBD2 is a possible D gene (7 bases). Trimming removed 2 bases from V and 3 bases from J, with 15 bases in between. The CDR3 consists of 16 residues. In germline, CDR1 is SGHVS, CDR2 FQNEAQ. The CDR3 loop is CASSLKGGGPTDTQYF. The CDR3 nucleotides read TGTGCCAGCAGCTTAAAGGGGGGGGGCCCGACAGATACGCAGTATTTT.

There are a few counts of this clonotype. The V gene is TRBV12-3 or TRBV12-4, the J gene TRBJ2-7, with D perhaps given as TRBD1 or TRBD2 (5 bases each). V was cut by 5 bases and J by 2 bases, with 10 bases left in between. CDR3 length equals 13 residues. This CDR3 reads CASSEGKAYEQYV. The CDR3 nucleotides read TGTGCCAGCAGTGAGGGGAAGGCCTACGAGCAGTACGTC.